Here is one T cell receptor (beta chain) with its context. Its antigen is not known. This sample was taken from a study of T cell clones after liver transplantation. Study at large: A pre-transplant mixed lymphocyte reaction with TCRbeta sequencing defined graft-donor-reactive clones followed in post-transplant blood. Study-level points and caveats: Post-transplant time points were not standardized, so conclusions are preliminary. In a couple of subjects, few donor cells limited the measurable donor-reactive repertoire.

Assay used: immunoSEQ multiplex PCR; TCRdb lists only in-frame clones, some missing. The sample lists 9,500 to 11,000 clones; 71% were seen once. This TCR derives from a human patient who received a liver transplant. Some T cells may trace back to the graft donor. Specimen: CD4+ T cells from blood, collected around 33 months after liver transplant.

The CDR3 DNA follows: TGTGCCAGCAGTAAGGGGACCTATGGCTACACCTTC. This codes for CASSKGTYGYTF. The chain employs TRBV28 and TRBJ1-2; D is possibly TRBD1 (5 bases). The CDR3 has 12 amino acids. V was clipped by 5 bases and J by 4 bases, with 8 bases between them. Germline V gives CDR1 MDHEN, CDR2 SYDVKM.